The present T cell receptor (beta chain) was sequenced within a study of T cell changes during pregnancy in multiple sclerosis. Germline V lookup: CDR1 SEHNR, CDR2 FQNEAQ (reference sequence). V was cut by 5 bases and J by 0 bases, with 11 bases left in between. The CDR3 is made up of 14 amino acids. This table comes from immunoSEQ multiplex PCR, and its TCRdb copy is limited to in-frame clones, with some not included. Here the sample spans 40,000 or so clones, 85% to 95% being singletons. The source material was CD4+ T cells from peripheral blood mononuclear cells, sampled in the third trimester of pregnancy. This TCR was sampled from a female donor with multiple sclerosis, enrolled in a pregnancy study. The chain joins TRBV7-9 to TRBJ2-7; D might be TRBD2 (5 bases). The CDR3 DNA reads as TGTGCCAGCAGCCCCCGAGGGTTCTCCTACGAGCAGTACTTC. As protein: CASSPRGFSYEQYF. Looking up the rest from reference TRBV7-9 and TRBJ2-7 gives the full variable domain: DTGVSQNPRHKITKRGQNVTFRCDPISEHNRLYWYRQTLGQGPEFLTYFQNEAQLEKSRLLSDRFSAERPKGSFSTLEIQRTEQGDSAMYLCASSPRGFSYEQYFGPGTRLTVT.